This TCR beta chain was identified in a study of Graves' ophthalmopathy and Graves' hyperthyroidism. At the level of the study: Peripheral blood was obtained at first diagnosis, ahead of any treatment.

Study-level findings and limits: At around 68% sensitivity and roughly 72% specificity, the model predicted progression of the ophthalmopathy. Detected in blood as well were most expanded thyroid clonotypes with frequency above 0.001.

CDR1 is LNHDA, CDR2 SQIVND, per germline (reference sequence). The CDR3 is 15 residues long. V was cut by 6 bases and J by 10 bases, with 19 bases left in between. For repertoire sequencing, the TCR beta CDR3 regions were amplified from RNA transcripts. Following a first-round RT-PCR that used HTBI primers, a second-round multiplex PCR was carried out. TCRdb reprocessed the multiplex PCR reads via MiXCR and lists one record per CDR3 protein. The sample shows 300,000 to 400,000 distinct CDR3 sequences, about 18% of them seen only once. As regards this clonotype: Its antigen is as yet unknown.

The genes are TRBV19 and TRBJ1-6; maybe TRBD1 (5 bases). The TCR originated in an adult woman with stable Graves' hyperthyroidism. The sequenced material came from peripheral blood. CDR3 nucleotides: TGTGCCAGTAGCCCGGTTTGGGACGGGGACTCACCCCTCCACTTT. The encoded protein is CASSPVWDGDSPLHF.